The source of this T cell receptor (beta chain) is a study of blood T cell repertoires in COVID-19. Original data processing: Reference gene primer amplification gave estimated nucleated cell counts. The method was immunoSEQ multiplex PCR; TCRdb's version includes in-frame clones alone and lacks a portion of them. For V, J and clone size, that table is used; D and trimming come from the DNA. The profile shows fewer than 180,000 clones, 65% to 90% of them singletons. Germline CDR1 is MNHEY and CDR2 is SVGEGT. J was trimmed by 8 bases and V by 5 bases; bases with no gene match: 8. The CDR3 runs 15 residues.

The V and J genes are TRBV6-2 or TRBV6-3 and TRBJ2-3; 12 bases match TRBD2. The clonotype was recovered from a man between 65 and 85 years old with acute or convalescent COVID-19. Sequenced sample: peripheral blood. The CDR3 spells CASSRLAGESATQYF. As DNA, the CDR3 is TGTGCCAGCAGTCGACTAGCGGGAGAGTCGGCTACGCAGTATTTT.